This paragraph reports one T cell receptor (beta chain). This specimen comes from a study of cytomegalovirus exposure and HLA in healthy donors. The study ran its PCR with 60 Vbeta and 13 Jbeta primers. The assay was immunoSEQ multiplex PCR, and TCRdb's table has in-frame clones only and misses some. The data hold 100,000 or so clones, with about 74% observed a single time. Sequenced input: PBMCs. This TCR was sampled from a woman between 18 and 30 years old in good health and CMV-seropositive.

The CDR3 loop is CASSKTGTANYGYTF. In DNA, the CDR3 is TGCGCCAGCAGCAAGACCGGGACAGCTAACTATGGCTACACCTTC. The chain recombines TRBV5-1 with TRBJ1-2, with 7 bases lining up with TRBD1. The germline V gene has CDR1 SGHRS and CDR2 YFSETQ. The CDR3 extends over 15 amino acids. Unmatched junction bases numbered 6, after V lost 4 bases and J lost 0 bases.